This TCR beta chain emerged from a study of beta chain features in type 1 diabetes. All of the isolated RNA was reverse transcribed, so expressed TCRB transcripts were sequenced. TCRdb keeps only in-frame clones here, not all; method: immunoSEQ multiplex PCR. The profile shows hundreds of thousands of clones, about an eighth of them singletons. This clone was detected only a few times. Its cognate antigen is unknown. CDR1 is LNHDA and CDR2 is SQIVND in the germline V gene (reference sequence). The CDR3 covers 15 residues. V was clipped by 3 bases and J by 2 bases; unmatched bases: 2. Findings of the study overall: Patients and controls would be equally affected if PCR favored shorter templates. Significant though moderate, a shortening of TCRB CDR3s appeared in all four CD4+ subsets of Type 1 diabetes patients. Whether HLA type affects TCRB rearrangement stayed undetermined in the present work.

This sequence was found in a man between 18 and 35 years old with type 1 diabetes. The sequencing sample was made of naive CD4+ T cells from blood. The V gene is TRBV19, the J gene TRBJ2-1; 9 bases line up with TRBD2. The CDR3 bases are TGTGCCAGTAGTATGCTAGCGGGGCCCTACAATGAGCAGTTCTTC. Its protein is CASSMLAGPYNEQFF.